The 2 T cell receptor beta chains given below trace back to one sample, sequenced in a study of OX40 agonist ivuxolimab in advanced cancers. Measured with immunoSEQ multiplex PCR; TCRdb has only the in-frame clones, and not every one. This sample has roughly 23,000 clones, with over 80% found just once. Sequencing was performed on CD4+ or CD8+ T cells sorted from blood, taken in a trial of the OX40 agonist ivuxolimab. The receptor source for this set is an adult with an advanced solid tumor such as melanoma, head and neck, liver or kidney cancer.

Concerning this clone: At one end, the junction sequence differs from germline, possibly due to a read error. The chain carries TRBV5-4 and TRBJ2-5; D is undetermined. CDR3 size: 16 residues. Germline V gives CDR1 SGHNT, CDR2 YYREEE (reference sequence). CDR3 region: CATSPGSRGVGETQYF. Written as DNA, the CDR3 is TGTGCCACCAGCCCTGGGTCCCGCGGCGTCGGCGAGACCCAGTACTTC. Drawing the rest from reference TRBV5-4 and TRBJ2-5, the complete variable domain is ETGVTQSPTHLIKTRGQQVTLRCSSQSGHNTVSWYQQALGQGPQFIFQYYREEENGRGNFPPRFSGLQFPNYSSELNVNALELDDSALYLCATSPGSRGVGETQYFGPGTRLLVL.

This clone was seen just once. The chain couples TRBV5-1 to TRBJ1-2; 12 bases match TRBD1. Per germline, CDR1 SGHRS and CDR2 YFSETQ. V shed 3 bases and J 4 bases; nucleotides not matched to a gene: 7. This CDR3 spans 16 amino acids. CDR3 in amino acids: CASSSGQGARSYGYTF. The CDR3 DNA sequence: TGCGCCAGCAGCTCGGGACAGGGGGCGCGGAGCTATGGCTACACCTTC.